The rows below give T cell receptor beta chains drawn from one sample of a study of shared clonotypes between healthy human individuals. Only in-frame clones appear in the TCRdb table, and some are missing; sequencing was by immunoSEQ multiplex PCR. This sample has about a million clones, with approximately 80% found just once. Sequenced: memory CD4+ T cells from PBMCs. These receptors were collected from a man aged 18 to 35 in good health. Some clones in this sample may be carry-over from other donors' samples. Each CDR3 is given with its conserved first and last residue. The D gene is left open where the match is weak. Clone size, where shown, is once, few, many, or a class for clones that have expanded.

d_call	clone_size	v_call	j_call	cdr3_aa	cdr3_nt
NA	many	TRBV9	TRBJ2-1	CASSVGYNEQFF	TGTGCCAGCAGCGTAGGTTACAATGAGCAGTTCTTC
NA	NA	TRBV15	TRBJ2-7	CATSRDLGAREQYF	TGTGCCACCAGCAGAGATCTGGGGGCGAGGGAGCAGTACTTC
NA	few	TRBV5-3	TRBJ2-6	CARSTGRQEDRGANVLTF	TGTGCCAGAAGCACGGGTCGACAGGAGGATCGGGGGGCCAACGTCCTGACTTTC
NA	many	TRBV6-6	TRBJ1-2	CASSYSGWDTGNGYTF	TGTGCCAGCAGTTACTCGGGGTGGGACACAGGAAATGGCTACACCTTC
TRBD2	NA	TRBV7-9	TRBJ2-3	CASSFTAGGTDTQYF	TGTGCCAGCAGCTTTACAGCGGGAGGGACAGATACGCAGTATTTT
TRBD2	NA	TRBV11-3	TRBJ2-7	CASSLDGRPQDEQYF	TGTGCCAGCAGCTTAGACGGGAGGCCTCAAGACGAGCAGTACTTC
NA	NA	TRBV5-1	TRBJ2-1	CASSLVGAAYNEQFF	TGCGCCAGCAGCTTGGTTGGCGCGGCCTACAATGAGCAGTTCTTC
NA	NA	TRBV11-1	TRBJ2-3	CASTTAYTDTQYF	TGTGCCAGCACCACGGCCTACACAGATACGCAGTATTTT
NA	NA	TRBV2	TRBJ1-2	CASSEFGGRRDYGYTF	TGTGCCAGCAGTGAATTTGGGGGTCGCAGGGACTATGGCTACACCTTC
NA	NA	TRBV25-1	TRBJ2-3	CASSPRGGTDTQYF	TGTGCCAGCAGTCCCCGGGGCGGTACCGATACGCAGTATTTT
NA	NA	TRBV15	TRBJ1-4	CATSGVFAGTSGEKLFF	TGTGCCACCAGCGGAGTTTTTGCCGGGACTTCGGGAGAAAAACTGTTTTTT
NA	NA	TRBV25-1	TRBJ2-5	CASSEPSLESETQYF	TGTGCCAGCAGTGAACCGAGTCTAGAATCTGAGACCCAGTACTTC
NA	NA	TRBV7-9	TRBJ1-5	CASSPGGGGVGNQPQHF	TGTGCCAGCAGCCCGGGCGGAGGGGGAGTAGGCAATCAGCCCCAGCATTTT
NA	NA	TRBV9	TRBJ2-2	CASSWETGRGTGELFF	TGTGCCAGCAGCTGGGAGACAGGGCGGGGGACCGGGGAGCTGTTTTTT
NA	NA	TRBV5-6	TRBJ2-7	CASSLFPGGTYEQYF	TGTGCCAGCAGCTTGTTTCCTGGGGGGACCTACGAGCAGTACTTC
NA	NA	TRBV6-6	TRBJ2-3	CATKQGGTDTQYF	TGTGCCACAAAACAGGGGGGGACAGATACGCAGTATTTT
NA	NA	TRBV6-5	TRBJ2-7	CASRPGRGVYEQYF	TGTGCCAGCCGTCCGGGGAGAGGTGTTTACGAGCAGTACTTC
TRBD1	NA	TRBV28	TRBJ1-5	CASSLTGPVNQPQHF	TGTGCCAGCAGTTTGACAGGGCCCGTAAATCAGCCCCAGCATTTT
NA	NA	TRBV28	TRBJ2-7	CASSSGFDEQYF	TGTGCCAGCAGTTCTGGGTTCGACGAGCAGTACTTC
NA	once	TRBV4-2	TRBJ2-2	CASSQVLGELFF	TGTGCCAGCAGCCAAGTTCTCGGGGAGCTGTTTTTT
NA	NA	TRBV5-1	TRBJ2-7	CASSWPVADSYEQYF	TGCGCCAGCAGCTGGCCGGTAGCGGACTCCTACGAGCAGTACTTC
NA	few	TRBV28	TRBJ2-3	CASSPNGGKADTQYF	TGTGCCAGCAGTCCCAATGGGGGGAAGGCAGATACGCAGTATTTT
NA	NA	TRBV7-6	TRBJ2-1	CASSFFSGPVSNEQFF	TGTGCCAGCAGCTTTTTTTCCGGACCAGTGAGCAATGAGCAGTTCTTC
NA	NA	TRBV18	TRBJ1-2	CASSPSSDFGYGYTF	TGTGCCAGCTCACCCTCCTCGGACTTCGGGTATGGCTACACCTTC
NA	NA	TRBV6-5	TRBJ2-3	CASSSGRDTQYF	TGTGCCAGCAGTTCAGGGAGAGATACGCAGTATTTT
NA	NA	TRBV28	TRBJ1-4	CASSLVGSYNEKLFF	TGTGCCAGCAGTTTGGTTGGCAGCTATAATGAAAAACTGTTTTTT
TRBD1	NA	TRBV28	TRBJ2-7	CASRALGGDRAYEQYF	TGTGCCAGCAGGGCATTAGGGGGGGACAGGGCCTACGAGCAGTACTTC
NA	few	TRBV6-6	TRBJ2-3	CASRPGPPLTDTQYF	TGTGCCAGCAGACCCGGGCCTCCGTTGACAGATACGCAGTATTTT
NA	many	TRBV4-1	TRBJ2-7	CASSQNWGDEQYF	TGCGCCAGCAGCCAAAACTGGGGCGACGAGCAGTACTTC
TRBD2	few	TRBV7-8	TRBJ2-3	CASSLFPGLAGTDTQYF	TGTGCCAGCAGCTTATTCCCTGGGCTAGCGGGAACAGATACGCAGTATTTT
TRBD2	NA	TRBV28	TRBJ2-7	CASSRKGTSVSYEQYF	TGTGCCAGCAGTAGAAAAGGGACTAGCGTTTCCTACGAGCAGTACTTC
NA	NA	TRBV11-3	TRBJ2-1	CASSLARSGGPSYNEQFF	TGTGCCAGCAGCTTAGCGCGGTCCGGGGGCCCCTCCTACAATGAGCAGTTCTTC
NA	few	TRBV11-2	TRBJ2-7	CASSPRGGGYYEQYF	TGTGCCAGCAGCCCACGGGGAGGGGGATACTACGAGCAGTACTTC
TRBD1	NA	TRBV5-1	TRBJ2-5	CASSVRTGSSQETQYF	TGCGCCAGCAGCGTGCGGACAGGGAGTTCCCAAGAGACCCAGTACTTC
TRBD1	NA	TRBV7-2	TRBJ1-5	CASSATGNSNQPQHF	TGTGCCAGCAGCGCGACAGGGAATAGCAATCAGCCCCAGCATTTT
NA	once	TRBV29-1	TRBJ2-7	CSVRGQYTYEQYF	TGCAGCGTCCGAGGACAGTATACCTACGAGCAGTACTTC
NA	NA	TRBV6-1	TRBJ1-2	CASSEAIWVLNGYTF	TGTGCCAGCAGTGAAGCGATCTGGGTTTTGAATGGCTACACCTTC
NA	NA	TRBV7-2	TRBJ1-2	CASSAARDPNYGYTF	TGTGCCAGCAGTGCCGCGAGGGACCCTAACTATGGCTACACCTTC
NA	NA	TRBV5-1	TRBJ2-7	CASSLAAGLYEQYF	TGCGCCAGCAGCTTGGCAGCAGGACTCTACGAGCAGTACTTC
NA	NA	TRBV21-1	TRBJ1-1	CASSTGRGQGIKLDTEAFF	TGTGCCAGCAGCACAGGGAGGGGGCAGGGAATTAAATTGGACACTGAAGCTTTCTTT
NA	NA	TRBV2	TRBJ2-7	CASSGDTEYEQYF	TGTGCCAGCAGTGGCGACACCGAATACGAGCAGTACTTC
TRBD2	NA	TRBV30	TRBJ2-1	CAWRERGAGNEQFF	TGTGCCTGGAGGGAGCGGGGAGCTGGCAATGAGCAGTTCTTC
TRBD2	NA	TRBV29-1	TRBJ2-5	CSVSGLAGGRGTQYF	TGCAGCGTCTCTGGACTAGCGGGAGGTAGGGGGACCCAGTACTTC
NA	few	TRBV6-6	TRBJ1-5	CASYRGERGQPQHF	TGTGCCAGCTACCGGGGGGAGAGAGGTCAGCCCCAGCATTTT
NA	NA	TRBV29-1	TRBJ1-1	CSVDNAGGTEAFF	TGCAGCGTTGATAACGCAGGCGGCACTGAAGCTTTCTTT
TRBD1	NA	TRBV28	TRBJ1-4	CASSLRTGFNEKLFF	TGTGCCAGCAGTTTAAGGACAGGGTTCAATGAAAAACTGTTTTTT
TRBD1	NA	TRBV6-1	TRBJ2-5	CASSEGQGYQETQYF	TGTGCCAGCAGCGAGGGACAGGGGTACCAAGAGACCCAGTACTTC
TRBD2	NA	TRBV7-3	TRBJ2-1	CASSKRLAGYNEQFF	TGTGCCAGCAGCAAACGACTAGCGGGTTACAATGAGCAGTTCTTC
TRBD2	NA	TRBV29-1	TRBJ2-1	CSVDRTRQTYNEQFF	TGCAGCGTTGACCGGACTAGACAGACCTACAATGAGCAGTTCTTC
NA	NA	TRBV6-5	TRBJ2-1	CASSYSRQQVNEQFF	TGTGCCAGCAGTTACTCCCGGCAGCAGGTCAATGAGCAGTTCTTC
NA	NA	TRBV5-1	TRBJ1-3	CASSLGGSSGNTIYF	TGCGCCAGCAGCTTGGGAGGGAGCTCTGGAAACACCATATATTTT
NA	NA	TRBV19	TRBJ2-1	CASSSGHYNEQFF	TGTGCCAGTAGCTCGGGGCACTACAATGAGCAGTTCTTC
NA	NA	TRBV6-6	TRBJ2-7	CASSYSTHEQYF	TGTGCCAGCAGTTACTCGACGCACGAGCAGTACTTC
NA	few	TRBV30	TRBJ1-5	CAWSGVLGPQHF	TGTGCCTGGAGTGGGGTGTTAGGGCCCCAGCATTTT
NA	once	TRBV11-3	TRBJ2-2	CASSPVFSATGELFF	TGTGCCAGCAGCCCAGTGTTTTCCGCCACCGGGGAGCTGTTTTTT